What follows are 21 T cell receptor beta chains derived from one specimen sequenced in a study of glioma-infiltrating T cells after dendritic cell vaccination. Using immunoSEQ multiplex PCR, the repertoire was profiled, and TCRdb retains in-frame clones only, with some absent. Here the sample spans roughly 62,000 clones, roughly 83% being singletons. Time point defined: after dendritic cell vaccination, including at tumor progression/relapse. The sample was blood, taken after dendritic cell vaccination. The receptors come from a human donor with glioblastoma.

This clone occurred once. This chain uses TRBV7-2 with TRBJ1-3, with D possibly TRBD1 on 5 matching bases. CDR1 and CDR2 (germline): SGHTA, FQGNSA. This CDR3 comprises 16 residues. Between the trimmed V and J ends, which lost 4 bases and 0 bases, there was a span of 13 bases. CDR3 nucleotides: TGTGCCAGCAGCTCCCCTGGGGGGAACTCTGGAAACACCATATATTTT. As protein: CASSSPGGNSGNTIYF. Full variable domain (remainder filled in from reference TRBV7-2 and TRBJ1-3): GAGVSQSPSNKVTEKGKDVELRCDPISGHTALYWYRQSLGQGLEFLIYFQGNSAPDKSGLPSDRFSAERTGGSVSTLTIQRTQQEDSAVYLCASSSPGGNSGNTIYFGEGSWLTVV.

This clone was detected once. The chain links TRBV18 to TRBJ2-3; a weak D match, TRBD1 (5 bases). Trimming cost V 6 bases and J 1 base, with 5 bases left between them. CDR3 length: 12 residues. Germline V gene sequence: CDR1 KGHSH, CDR2 LQKENI. The CDR3 DNA reads as TGTGCCAGCTCCAGGGGCACAGATACGCAGTATTTT. Translating gives CASSRGTDTQYF.

The J gene is TRBJ1-5, the V gene TRBV27; maybe TRBD1 (6 bases). The V gene lost 3 bases and the J gene lost 1 base, with 7 bases spanning the gap. The CDR3 is made up of 14 amino acids. CDR1 MNHEY and CDR2 SMNVEV come from the germline V gene (reference sequence). The CDR3 spells CASSFDRSNQPQHF. The CDR3, as DNA: TGTGCCAGCAGTTTCGACAGGAGCAATCAGCCCCAGCATTTT.

The J gene is TRBJ1-3, the V gene TRBV7-8; weak D call: TRBD1 (6 bases). V was clipped by 1 base and J by 0 bases, with 7 bases between them. This CDR3 is built from 15 residues. CDR1 SGHVS and CDR2 FQNEAQ come from the germline V gene. This chain's CDR3 is CASSLGTDSGNTIYF. The CDR3 coding sequence is TGTGCCAGCAGCTTAGGGACAGACTCTGGAAACACCATATATTTT.

This clone was recorded a few times. The J gene is TRBJ1-2, the V gene TRBV6-5; tentatively, D is TRBD1 (6 bases). The CDR3 has 13 amino acids. Trimming pared 6 bases from V and 8 bases from J, leaving 16 bases between. Germline V lookup: CDR1 MNHEY, CDR2 SVGAGI. CDR3 in DNA: TGTGCCAGCAGCCGGGGACAACCCCGGGGCTACACCTTC. Protein product: CASSRGQPRGYTF.

The gene calls are TRBV11-2 and TRBJ2-3; D not certain. This CDR3 has 15 residues. Trimming stripped 1 base from V and 4 bases from J, with 12 bases between. Germline lookup yields CDR1 SGHAT and CDR2 FQNNGV. The CDR3 sequence: CASSLARFAPDTQYF. Written as DNA, the CDR3 is TGTGCCAGCAGCTTAGCCCGCTTCGCGCCAGATACGCAGTATTTT.

The rearrangement links TRBV2 to TRBJ2-3, with TRBD2 matching 8 bases. Germline V gene data show CDR1 as SNHLY and CDR2 as FYNNEI. With 8 bases clipped from V and 0 bases from J, the junction kept 10 bases outside the gene matches. CDR3 length: 16 amino acids. CDR3 sequence reads: CASRYGAGASTDTQYF. DNA for the CDR3: TGTGCCAGCCGTTATGGAGCGGGGGCCAGCACAGATACGCAGTATTTT.

V gene TRBV27 combines with J gene TRBJ2-7; D gene unclear. Germline V lookup: CDR1 MNHEY, CDR2 SMNVEV (reference sequence). V was shortened by 3 bases and J by 7 bases, with 22 bases between the two germline ends. The length of the CDR3 is 16 residues. CDR3 region: CASSFPPEPKDREQYF. Here the CDR3 DNA reads TGTGCCAGCAGTTTCCCTCCGGAGCCAAAGGATCGGGAGCAGTACTTC.

In its sample, this clone was seen once. This rearrangement joins TRBV9 to TRBJ2-3; TRBD2 is a possible D gene (5 bases). The CDR3 consists of 14 residues. Germline loops: CDR1 SGDLS, CDR2 YYNGEE. V was pared by 0 bases and J by 3 bases, with 8 bases between. CDR3 sequence (DNA): TGTGCCAGCAGCGTAGTTTTAGCGACAGATACGCAGTATTTT. Translated, it gives CASSVVLATDTQYF. The full variable domain, in which reference TRBV9 and TRBJ2-3 provide the parts outside the CDR3, is DSGVTQTPKHLITATGQRVTLRCSPRSGDLSVYWYQQSLDQGLQFLIQYYNGEERAKGNILERFSAQQFPDLHSELNLSSLELGDSALYFCASSVVLATDTQYFGPGTRLTVL.

V usage is TRBV5-1 and J usage is TRBJ2-5; D is unresolved. The CDR3 runs 16 residues. Per the germline V gene, CDR1 is SGHRS and CDR2 is YFSETQ. V lost 2 bases and J 0 bases, leaving 14 bases between the germline ends. The CDR3 spells CASSFLGSADQETQYF. As DNA, the CDR3 is TGCGCCAGCAGCTTTTTGGGTTCGGCGGACCAAGAGACCCAGTACTTC.

CDR3 DNA sequence: TGCGCCAGCAGCTTGGTAGTCAGGGACACAGATACGCAGTATTTT. This gives the protein CASSLVVRDTDTQYF. V gene TRBV5-1 combines with J gene TRBJ2-3; D might be TRBD1 (5 bases). The germline V gene encodes CDR1 SGHRS and CDR2 YFSETQ. Trimming cost V 0 bases and J 2 bases, with 10 bases left between them. This CDR3 comprises 15 residues. Drawing the rest from reference TRBV5-1 and TRBJ2-3, the complete variable domain is KAGVTQTPRYLIKTRGQQVTLSCSPISGHRSVSWYQQTPGQGLQFLFEYFSETQRNKGNFPGRFSGRQFSNSRSEMNVSTLELGDSALYLCASSLVVRDTDTQYFGPGTRLTVL.

The chain couples TRBV25-1 to TRBJ2-7; a weak D match, TRBD1 (6 bases). The CDR3 spans 16 residues. Per the germline V gene, CDR1 is MGHDK and CDR2 is SYGVNS. Trimming stripped 4 bases from V and 7 bases from J, with 23 bases between. For the CDR3, the DNA is TGTGCCAGCAGTGCGGAGACGGACAGTTCAGCGAGGGAGCAGTACTTC. As protein: CASSAETDSSAREQYF.

The J gene is TRBJ1-1, the V gene TRBV7-9; weak D call: TRBD1 (6 bases). CDR1 and CDR2 (germline): SEHNR, FQNEAQ (reference sequence). The CDR3 spans 15 residues. V lost 2 bases, J lost 1 base, and 11 bases lay in between. Written as DNA, the CDR3 is TGTGCCAGCAGCTTAACAGGACAGCCGAACACTGAAGCTTTCTTT. The encoded protein is CASSLTGQPNTEAFF.

The chain employs TRBV6-4 and TRBJ1-1; D possibly corresponds to TRBD1 (6 bases). V was pared by 0 bases and J by 7 bases, with 18 bases between. Germline-derived CDR1 and CDR2 are MRHNA and SNTAGT. The CDR3 contains 16 residues. The CDR3 DNA is TGTGCCAGCAGTGACTCGATTGGGGGCATGCCTAGTGAAGCTTTCTTT. Its protein is CASSDSIGGMPSEAFF.

Notes on this clone: The junction departs from germline at one end; a sequencing error may be responsible. The rearrangement joins TRBV7-7 to TRBJ2-2; 9 bases align to TRBD1. The CDR3 totals 13 residues. From germline, CDR1 is SSHAT and CDR2 FNYEAQ (reference sequence). The CDR3 coding sequence is TGTGCTAGCAGTCGGACAGGGGACGGGGAGCTGTTTTTT. It encodes CASSRTGDGELFF.

The chain has TRBV5-4 and TRBJ1-2, with D unclear. Germline CDR1 SGHNT, CDR2 YYREEE (reference sequence). This CDR3 has 13 amino acids. Trimming took off 0 bases at V and 3 bases at J, with 6 bases between the two ends. The CDR3 DNA reads as TGTGCCAGCAGCTTGGGCCAGGACTATGGCTACACCTTC. It is translated as CASSLGQDYGYTF.

The chain links TRBV10-3 to TRBJ2-7, with 10 bases aligning to TRBD2. Germline values: CDR1 ENHRY, CDR2 SYGVKD. The CDR3 runs to 15 residues. V gave up 3 bases and J gave up 2 bases; unmatched junction bases: 4. CDR3 sequence (DNA): TGTGCCATCAGTGACGGACTAGCGGTTACCTACGAGCAGTACTTC. Translation gives CAISDGLAVTYEQYF.

The chain employs TRBV10-3 and TRBJ1-4; TRBD1 aligns across 9 bases. The CDR3 totals 14 residues. Germline V lookup: CDR1 ENHRY, CDR2 SYGVKD. The J segment lost 7 bases and the V segment lost 10 bases, leaving 10 bases of the junction unmatched. The CDR3 DNA reads as TGTGCCACACTCCCGGGACAGGGTCGTGAAAAACTGTTTTTT. Translated, it gives CATLPGQGREKLFF.

The chain joins TRBV5-4 to TRBJ2-2, with TRBD2 identical over 13 bases. V shed 4 bases, J shed 9 bases, and the junction held 6 bases outside the gene matches. Germline CDR1 is SGHNT and CDR2 is YYREEE (reference sequence). This CDR3 region has 15 residues. The CDR3 DNA sequence: TGTGCCAGCAGCACGTGGACTAGCGGGGGAAGGGAGCTGTTTTTT. Translating gives CASSTWTSGGRELFF.

The chain is built from TRBV27 and TRBJ1-1, with a tentative D call TRBD1 (6 bases). The CDR3 is 15 residues long. Trimming left V 8 bases short and J 0 bases short, with 16 bases between. The V gene's germline CDR1 is MNHEY and CDR2 SMNVEV (reference sequence). The CDR3 coding sequence is TGTGCCAGCCGGCAGGGGACCATCATGAACACTGAAGCTTTCTTT. The encoded protein is CASRQGTIMNTEAFF.

This clone was recorded once. The chain combines TRBV7-6 with TRBJ2-1, with D maybe TRBD2 (5 bases). The CDR3 is 14 amino acids. Germline-derived CDR1 and CDR2 are SGHVS and FNYEAQ. Trimming cost V 1 base and J 7 bases, with 11 bases left between them. Here the CDR3 reads CASSLGASGNEQFF. Here the CDR3 DNA reads TGTGCCAGCAGCTTAGGGGCCTCGGGGAATGAGCAGTTCTTC.